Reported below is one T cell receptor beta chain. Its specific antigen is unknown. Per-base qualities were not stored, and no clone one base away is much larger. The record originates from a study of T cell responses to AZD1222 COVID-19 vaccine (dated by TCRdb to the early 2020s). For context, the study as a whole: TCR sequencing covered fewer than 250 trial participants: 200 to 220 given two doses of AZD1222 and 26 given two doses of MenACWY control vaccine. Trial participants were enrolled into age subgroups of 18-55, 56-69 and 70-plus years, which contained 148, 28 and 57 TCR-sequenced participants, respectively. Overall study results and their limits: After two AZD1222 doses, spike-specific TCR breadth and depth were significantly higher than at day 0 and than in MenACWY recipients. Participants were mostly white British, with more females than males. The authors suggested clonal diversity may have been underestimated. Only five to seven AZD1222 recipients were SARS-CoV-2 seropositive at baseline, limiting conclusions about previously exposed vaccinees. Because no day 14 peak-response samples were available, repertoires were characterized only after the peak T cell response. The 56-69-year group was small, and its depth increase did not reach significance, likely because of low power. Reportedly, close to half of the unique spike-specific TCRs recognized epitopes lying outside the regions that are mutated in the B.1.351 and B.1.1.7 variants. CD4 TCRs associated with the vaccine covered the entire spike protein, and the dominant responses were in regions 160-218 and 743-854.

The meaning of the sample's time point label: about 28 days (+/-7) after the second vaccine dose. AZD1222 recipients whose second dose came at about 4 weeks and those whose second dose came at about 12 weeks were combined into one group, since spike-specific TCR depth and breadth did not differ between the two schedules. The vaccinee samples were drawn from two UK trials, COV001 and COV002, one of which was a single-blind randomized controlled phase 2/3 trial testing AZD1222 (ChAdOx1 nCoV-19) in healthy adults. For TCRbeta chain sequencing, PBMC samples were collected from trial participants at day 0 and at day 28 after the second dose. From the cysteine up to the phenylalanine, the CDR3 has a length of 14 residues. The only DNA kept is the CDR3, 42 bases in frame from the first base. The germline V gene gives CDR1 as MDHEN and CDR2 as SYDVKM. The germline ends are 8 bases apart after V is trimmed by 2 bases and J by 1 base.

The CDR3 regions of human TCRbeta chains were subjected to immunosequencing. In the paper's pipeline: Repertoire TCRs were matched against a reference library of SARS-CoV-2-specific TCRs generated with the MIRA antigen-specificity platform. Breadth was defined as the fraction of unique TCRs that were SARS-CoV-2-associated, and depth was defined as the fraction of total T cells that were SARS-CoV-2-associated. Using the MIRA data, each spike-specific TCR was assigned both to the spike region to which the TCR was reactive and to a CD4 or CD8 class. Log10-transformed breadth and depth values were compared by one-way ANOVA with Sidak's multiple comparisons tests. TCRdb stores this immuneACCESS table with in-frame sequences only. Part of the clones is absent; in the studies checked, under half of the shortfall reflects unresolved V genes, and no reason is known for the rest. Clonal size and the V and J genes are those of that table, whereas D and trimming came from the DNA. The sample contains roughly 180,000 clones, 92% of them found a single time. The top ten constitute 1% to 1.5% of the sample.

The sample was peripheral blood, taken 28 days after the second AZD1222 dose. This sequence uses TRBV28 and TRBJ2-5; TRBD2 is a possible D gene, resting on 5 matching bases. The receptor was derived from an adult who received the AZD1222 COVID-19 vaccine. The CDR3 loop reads CASSLGGAQETQYF. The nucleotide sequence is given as TGTGCCAGCAGTTTAGGAGGAGCCCAAGAGACCCAGTACTTC.